This record covers a single T cell receptor (beta chain). Sequencing used immunoSEQ multiplex PCR; TCRdb keeps in-frame clones, though not all of them. This table has tens of thousands of clones, roughly 90% appearing once. The entry originates in a study of blood T cell repertoires in COVID-19. The CDR3 runs 13 residues. CDR1 is MDHEN, CDR2 SYDVKM, per germline. V gave up 10 bases and J gave up 9 bases, with 22 bases separating them. The rearrangement links TRBV28 to TRBJ2-7; possible D gene TRBD2, 6 bases. Material: peripheral blood. This receptor was identified in a man aged 60-69 years with active or convalescent COVID-19. This CDR3 is CATEGGTTTMQYF. In nucleotides, the CDR3 is TGTGCCACCGAGGGCGGGACCACTACGATGCAGTACTTC.